The TCR beta chain under discussion was sequenced for a study of blood T cell repertoires in COVID-19. The wider study: There were acute and convalescent COVID-19 samples, and they came from the United States, Italy and Spain. T cells, B-cell-depleted T cells, or PBMCs supplied cDNA or gDNA.

CDR1 is SGHNT, CDR2 YYREEE, per germline (reference sequence). V was cut by 0 bases and J by 9 bases, with 19 bases left in between. CDR3 length: 17 amino acids. In the original processing: Amplification from reference gene primers served as the basis for estimated nucleated cell counts. Some clones are missing from TCRdb's copy, which holds only in-frame ones; the method was immunoSEQ multiplex PCR. Clone size and the V and J calls come from that table; the DNA yielded D and trimming. The sample consists of approximately 210,000 clones, approximately 81% of them appearing once. Enrolment of Seattle patients took place during active infection, and they were followed longitudinally.

The receptor comes from a woman older than 75 with COVID-19, enrolled during active disease. The rearrangement links TRBV5-4 to TRBJ1-6; D is ambiguous. The specimen sequenced was peripheral blood. Here the CDR3 DNA reads TGTGCCAGCAGCTTGGTCGGGGATCGTAGGCTCGGTTCACCCCTCCACTTT. This gives the protein CASSLVGDRRLGSPLHF.